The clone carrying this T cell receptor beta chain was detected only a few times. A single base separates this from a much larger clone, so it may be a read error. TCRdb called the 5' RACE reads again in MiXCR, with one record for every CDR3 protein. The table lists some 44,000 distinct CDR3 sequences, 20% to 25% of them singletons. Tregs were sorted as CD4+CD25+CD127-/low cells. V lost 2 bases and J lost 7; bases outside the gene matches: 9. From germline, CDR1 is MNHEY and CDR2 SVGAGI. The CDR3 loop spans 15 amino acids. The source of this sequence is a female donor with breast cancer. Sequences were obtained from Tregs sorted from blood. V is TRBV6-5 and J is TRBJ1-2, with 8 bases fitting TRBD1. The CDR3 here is CASSYRDQGAGGYTF. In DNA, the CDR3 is TGTGCCAGCAGTTACAGGGACCAGGGGGCCGGTGGCTACACCTTC.